These T cell receptor beta chains were read from a single sample in a study of cytomegalovirus exposure and HLA in healthy donors. Sequencing was performed with immunoSEQ multiplex PCR; in TCRdb, only in-frame clones are kept and a portion is missing. The sample gives under 250,000 clones, 78% of which show up once; less than 4.5% is in the top ten. The specimen sequenced was PBMCs. The receptors were sampled from a male donor in good health and CMV-seronegative. CDR3s include the opening cysteine and the closing phenylalanine or tryptophan. The D gene is left open where the match is weak. Only some rows state a clone size, as once, few, many or a class for expanded clones.

>TRBV13|TRBJ2-7|TRBD2|-
CASSPVLAGGPHEQYF
TGTGCCAGCAGCCCCGTATTAGCGGGAGGGCCCCACGAGCAGTACTTC
>TRBV6-1|TRBJ2-7|-|-
CASSNPQGSYEQYF
TGTGCCAGCAGCAATCCACAGGGCTCCTACGAGCAGTACTTC
>TRBV4-1|TRBJ1-2|-|few
CASSQVPTGPEGYTF
TGCGCCAGCAGCCAAGTCCCCACAGGGCCGGAGGGCTACACCTTC
>TRBV7-2|TRBJ2-7|-|-
CASFGLRGHEQYF
TGTGCCAGCTTCGGACTTCGTGGGCACGAGCAGTACTTC
>TRBV19|TRBJ1-2|TRBD1|-
CASRDRGRRSFYGYTF
TGTGCCAGCAGAGACAGGGGGCGCAGGTCTTTCTATGGCTACACCTTC
>TRBV30|TRBJ2-7|-|-
CAWSSLDREQYF
TGTGCCTGGAGTTCGCTCGACAGGGAGCAGTACTTC
>TRBV19|TRBJ2-2|-|-
CASSIGQANTGELFF
TGTGCCAGTAGTATAGGTCAGGCGAACACCGGGGAGCTGTTTTTT
>TRBV30|TRBJ1-1|TRBD1|few
CAWSVRGPMNTEAFF
TGTGCCTGGAGTGTCAGGGGGCCCATGAACACTGAAGCTTTCTTT
>TRBV4-1|TRBJ2-7|TRBD1|-
CASSQDRPGQYYEQYF
TGCGCCAGCAGCCAAGATCGCCCGGGACAGTACTACGAGCAGTACTTC
>TRBV6-5|TRBJ1-5|-|-
CASASTGNQPQHF
TGTGCCAGCGCTTCCACGGGCAATCAGCCCCAGCATTTT